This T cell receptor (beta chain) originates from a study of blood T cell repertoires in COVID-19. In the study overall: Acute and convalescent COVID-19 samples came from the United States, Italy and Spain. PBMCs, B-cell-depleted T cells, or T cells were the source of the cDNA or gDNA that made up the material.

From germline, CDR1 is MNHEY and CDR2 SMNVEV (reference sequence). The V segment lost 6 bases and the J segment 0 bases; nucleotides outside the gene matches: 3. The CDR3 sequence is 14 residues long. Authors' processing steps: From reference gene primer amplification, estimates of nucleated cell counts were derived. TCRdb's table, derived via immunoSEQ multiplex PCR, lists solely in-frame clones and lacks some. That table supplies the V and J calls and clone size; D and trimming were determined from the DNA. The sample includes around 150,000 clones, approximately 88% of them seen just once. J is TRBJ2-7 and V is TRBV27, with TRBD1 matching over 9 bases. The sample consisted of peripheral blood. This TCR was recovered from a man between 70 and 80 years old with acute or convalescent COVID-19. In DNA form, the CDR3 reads TGTGCCAGCAGGGACAGGGGTGACTCCTACGAGCAGTACTTC. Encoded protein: CASRDRGDSYEQYF.